This T cell receptor beta chain appears in the sequencing data of a study of shared clonotypes between healthy human individuals. Study at large: The cohort comprised a couple of women and a few men. Their ages spanned 18 to 49 years. Plates per donor: three CD4 naive, three CD4 memory, two CD8 naive, one CD8 memory. Study-level points and caveats: Even with large depth, rarefaction showed that sorted-subset sequencing was incomplete. Among the subsets, naive ones generally showed larger estimated richness than memory ones.

The germline V gene encodes CDR1 SGDLS and CDR2 YYNGEE. This CDR3 has 14 residues. V gave up 0 bases and J gave up 2 bases, with 6 bases separating them. In the case of this clone: Its matching antigen is unknown.

Sequencing was performed with immunoSEQ multiplex PCR; in TCRdb, only in-frame clones are kept and a portion is missing. The sample holds 1 million to 1.2 million clones, about 80% seen once. The chain joins TRBV9 to TRBJ1-5; D unresolved. The sequencing input was memory CD4+ T cells from PBMCs. Noted subset: CD45RA-negative fraction. This clonotype was sampled from a young man in good health. Some clones in this sample may be carry-over from other donors' samples. CDR3 protein: CASSVASGNQPQHF. For the CDR3, the DNA is TGTGCCAGCAGCGTAGCCAGCGGCAATCAGCCCCAGCATTTT.